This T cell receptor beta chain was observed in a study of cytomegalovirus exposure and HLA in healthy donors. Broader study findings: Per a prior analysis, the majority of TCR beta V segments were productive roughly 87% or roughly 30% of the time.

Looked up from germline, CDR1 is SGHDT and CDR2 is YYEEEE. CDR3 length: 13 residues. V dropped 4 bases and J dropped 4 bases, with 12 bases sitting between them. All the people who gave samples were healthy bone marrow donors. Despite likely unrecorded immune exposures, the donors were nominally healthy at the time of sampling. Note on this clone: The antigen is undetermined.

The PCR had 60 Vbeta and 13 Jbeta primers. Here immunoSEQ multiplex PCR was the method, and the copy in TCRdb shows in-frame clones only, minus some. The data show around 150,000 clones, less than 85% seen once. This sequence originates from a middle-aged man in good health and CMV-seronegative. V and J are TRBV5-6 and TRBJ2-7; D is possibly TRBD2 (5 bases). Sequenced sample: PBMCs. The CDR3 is CASSRGMSYEQYF. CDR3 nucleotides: TGTGCCAGCAGCCGGGGAATGTCTTACGAGCAGTACTTC.